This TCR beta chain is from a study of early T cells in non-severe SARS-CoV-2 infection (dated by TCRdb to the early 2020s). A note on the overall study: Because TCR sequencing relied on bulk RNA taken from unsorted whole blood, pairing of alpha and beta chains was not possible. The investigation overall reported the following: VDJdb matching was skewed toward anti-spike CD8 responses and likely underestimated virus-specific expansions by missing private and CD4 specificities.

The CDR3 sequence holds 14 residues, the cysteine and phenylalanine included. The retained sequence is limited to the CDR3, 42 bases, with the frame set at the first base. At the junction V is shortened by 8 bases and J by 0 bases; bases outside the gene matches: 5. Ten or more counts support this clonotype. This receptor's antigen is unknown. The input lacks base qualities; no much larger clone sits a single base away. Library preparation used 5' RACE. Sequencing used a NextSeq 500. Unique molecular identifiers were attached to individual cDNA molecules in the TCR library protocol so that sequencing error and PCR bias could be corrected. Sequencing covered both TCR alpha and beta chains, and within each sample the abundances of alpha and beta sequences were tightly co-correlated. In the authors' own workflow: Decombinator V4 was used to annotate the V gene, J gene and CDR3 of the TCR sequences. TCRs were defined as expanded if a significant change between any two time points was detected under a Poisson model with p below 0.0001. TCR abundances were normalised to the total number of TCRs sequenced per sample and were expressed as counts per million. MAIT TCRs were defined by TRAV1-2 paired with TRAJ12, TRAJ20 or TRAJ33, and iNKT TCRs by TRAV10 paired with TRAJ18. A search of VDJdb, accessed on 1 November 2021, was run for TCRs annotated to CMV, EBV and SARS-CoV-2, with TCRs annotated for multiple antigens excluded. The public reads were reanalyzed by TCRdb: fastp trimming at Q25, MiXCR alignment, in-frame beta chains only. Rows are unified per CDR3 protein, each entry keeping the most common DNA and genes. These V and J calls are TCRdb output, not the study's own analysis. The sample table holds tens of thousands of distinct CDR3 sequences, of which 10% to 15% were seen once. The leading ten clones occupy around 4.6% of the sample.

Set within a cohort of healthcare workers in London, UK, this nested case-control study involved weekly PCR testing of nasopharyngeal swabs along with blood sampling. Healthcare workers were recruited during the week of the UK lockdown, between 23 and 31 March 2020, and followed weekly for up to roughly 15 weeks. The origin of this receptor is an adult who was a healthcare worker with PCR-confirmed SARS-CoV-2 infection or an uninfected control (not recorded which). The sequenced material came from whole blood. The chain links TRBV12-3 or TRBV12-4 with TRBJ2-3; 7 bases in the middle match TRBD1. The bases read TGTGCCAGCTGGGACAGTCGCAGCACAGATACGCAGTATTTT. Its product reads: CASWDSRSTDTQYF.